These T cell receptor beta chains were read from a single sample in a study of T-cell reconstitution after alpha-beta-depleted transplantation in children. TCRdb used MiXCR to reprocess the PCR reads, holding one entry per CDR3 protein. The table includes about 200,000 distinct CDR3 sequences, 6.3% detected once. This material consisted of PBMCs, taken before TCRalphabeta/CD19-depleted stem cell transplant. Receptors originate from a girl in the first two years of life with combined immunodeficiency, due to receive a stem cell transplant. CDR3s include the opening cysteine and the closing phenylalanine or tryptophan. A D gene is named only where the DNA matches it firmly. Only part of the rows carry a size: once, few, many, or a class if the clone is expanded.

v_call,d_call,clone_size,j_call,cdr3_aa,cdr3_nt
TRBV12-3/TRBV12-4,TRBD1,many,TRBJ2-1,CASRSRDSTYNEQFF,TGTGCCAGCAGATCCCGGGACAGTACCTACAATGAGCAGTTCTTC
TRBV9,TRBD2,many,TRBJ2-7,CASSPDTLAGESYEQYF,TGTGCCAGCAGCCCCGATACCCTAGCGGGAGAGAGCTACGAGCAGTACTTC
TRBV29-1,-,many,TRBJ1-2,CSVGLEGYTF,TGCAGCGTTGGACTCGAAGGCTACACCTTC
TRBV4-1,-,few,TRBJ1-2,CASSQESTHWGYTF,TGCGCCAGCAGCCAAGAGTCCACGCACTGGGGCTACACCTTC
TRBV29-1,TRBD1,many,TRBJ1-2,CSARTGGEGYTF,TGCAGCGCCCGGACAGGGGGTGAAGGCTACACCTTC
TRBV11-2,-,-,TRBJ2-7,CASSRILGGYEQYF,TGTGCCAGCAGCCGCATATTGGGGGGCTACGAGCAGTACTTC
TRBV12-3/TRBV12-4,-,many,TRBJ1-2,CASSSWGGDGYTF,TGTGCCAGCAGTTCCTGGGGGGGGGATGGCTACACCTTC
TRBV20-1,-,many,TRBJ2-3,CSATGDWRSDTQYF,TGCAGTGCTACCGGGGACTGGCGGTCCGATACGCAGTATTTT
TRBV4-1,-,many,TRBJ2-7,CASSQESRNEQYF,TGCGCCAGCAGCCAAGAAAGTAGGAACGAGCAGTACTTC
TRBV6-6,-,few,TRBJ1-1,CATSNTEAFF,TGTGCCACTTCGAACACTGAAGCTTTCTTT
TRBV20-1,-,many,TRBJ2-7,CSARVTGFYEQYF,TGCAGTGCTAGAGTCACAGGTTTCTACGAGCAGTACTTC
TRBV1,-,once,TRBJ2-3,CTSNRVTDMQYF,TGCACCAGCAATCGGGTCACAGATATGCAGTATTTT
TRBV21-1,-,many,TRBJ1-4,CASSKGIDGATNEKLFF,TGTGCCAGCAGCAAAGGAATCGACGGAGCAACTAATGAAAAACTGTTTTTT
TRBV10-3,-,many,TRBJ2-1,CAISDRVSYNEQFF,TGTGCCATCAGTGACAGGGTTTCCTACAATGAGCAGTTCTTC
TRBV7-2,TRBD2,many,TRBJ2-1,CASSLWTSGAYEQFF,TGTGCCAGCAGCTTGTGGACTAGCGGGGCCTATGAGCAGTTCTTC
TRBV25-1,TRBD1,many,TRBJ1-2,CASSPNLGPGGWGYTF,TGTGCCAGCAGCCCAAATTTGGGGCCAGGGGGCTGGGGCTACACCTTC
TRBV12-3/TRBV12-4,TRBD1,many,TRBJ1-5,CASSRQGGSNQPQHF,TGTGCCAGCAGCCGACAGGGTGGGAGCAATCAGCCCCAGCATTTT
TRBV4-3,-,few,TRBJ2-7,CASSQQDCEQYF,TGCGCCAGCAGCCAACAAGACTGCGAGCAGTACTTC
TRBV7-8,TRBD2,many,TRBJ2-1,CASRRRGGLNNEQFF,TGTGCCAGCAGGCGACGGGGGGGCCTTAACAATGAGCAGTTCTTC
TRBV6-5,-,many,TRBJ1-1,CASILAGRLNTEAFF,-
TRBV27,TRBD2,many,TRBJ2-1,CASSLTGTSSYNEQFF,TGTGCCAGCAGTCTAACCGGGACTAGCTCCTACAATGAGCAGTTCTTC
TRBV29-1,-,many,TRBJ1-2,CSVEWGGYTF,TGCAGCGTTGAATGGGGCGGCTACACCTTC
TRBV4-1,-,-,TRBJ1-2,CASSHYAEDYGYTF,TGCGCCAGCAGCCACTACGCGGAAGACTATGGCTACACCTTC
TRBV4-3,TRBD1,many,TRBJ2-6,CASSSGQIRDLLSGANVLTF,TGCGCCAGCAGCTCGGGACAGATACGCGATTTACTCTCTGGGGCCAACGTCCTGACTTTC
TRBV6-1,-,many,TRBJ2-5,CALWGAQYF,TGTGCCCTGTGGGGGGCCCAGTACTTC
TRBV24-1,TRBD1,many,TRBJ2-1,CATSGKGQEAYNEQFF,TGTGCCACCAGTGGTAAAGGACAGGAAGCCTACAATGAGCAGTTCTTC
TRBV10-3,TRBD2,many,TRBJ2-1,CAITETSGSTPYNEQFF,TGTGCCATCACAGAGACTAGCGGGAGTACGCCCTACAATGAGCAGTTCTTC